This TCR beta chain was sequenced in a study of T cell repertoires in cytomegalovirus infection. General observations from the study: People with CMV and the relevant HLA were identified by cumulative public TCR beta family frequency.

This clonotype was observed a few times. The target antigen is unknown. In TCRdb, the reads were re-called with MiXCR into one record per CDR3 protein. The sample contains 200,000 to 300,000 distinct CDR3 sequences, roughly 10% of which appear only once. CDR1 is KGHDR, CDR2 SFDVKD, per germline. After removal of 2 bases from V and 6 bases from J, the junction contained 8 bases not matched to a gene. The CDR3 totals 17 residues. The sample taken for sequencing was PBMCs. This clonotype originated in a human donor in good health (CMV status not recorded). Some clones in this sample may be carry-over from other donors' samples. The J gene is TRBJ2-1, the V gene TRBV24-1, with 11 bases lining up with TRBD2. CDR3 protein: CATSDSGTSGSVNEQFF. The CDR3 DNA follows: TGTGCCACCAGTGATTCCGGTACTAGCGGGAGTGTCAATGAGCAGTTCTTC.